What follows describes a single T cell receptor (beta chain). The PCR had 60 Vbeta and 13 Jbeta primers. Repertoires were generated with immunoSEQ multiplex PCR, while TCRdb's copy carries only in-frame clones and drops some. The sample contains around 130,000 clones, 81% of which appear only once. This sample stems from a study of cytomegalovirus exposure and HLA in healthy donors. The CDR3 extends over 15 amino acids. Germline assignment: CDR1 MDHEN and CDR2 SYDVKM. V dropped 5 bases and J dropped 0; count of bases not matched to a gene: 7. This clonotype was obtained from a woman in her thirties or forties in good health and CMV-seropositive. The chain combines TRBV28 with TRBJ2-7; 7 nucleotides agree with TRBD1. Sequencing used PBMCs. The CDR3 DNA reads as TGTGCCAGCAGTCCACAGGGGCTGGTCTCCTACGAGCAGTACTTC. Translating gives CASSPQGLVSYEQYF.